This T cell receptor beta chain came from a study of PD-1 blockade in classical Hodgkin lymphoma (TCRdb year 2020). Broadly, across the study: Nivolumab dosing was 3 mg/kg intravenously every 2 weeks, continuing until either disease progression or unacceptable toxicity. The study used CyTOF and TCR beta sequencing to define a peripheral blood immune signature of response to PD-1 blockade in classical Hodgkin lymphoma. Overall study results and their limits: Baseline TCR diversity was reported as lower in newly diagnosed patients than in healthy donors, and lower still in relapsed/refractory patients. Only a single clinical trial cohort was studied, and what caused the repertoire differences, possibly disease activity or prior therapy, remained undefined. Among trial patients, those achieving complete response had baseline diversity similar to that of newly diagnosed patients, while diversity was significantly lower in partial responders and progressors. By C4D1, a significant rise was seen in CD4+ TCR diversity but not in CD8+ TCR diversity (p=0.0027 vs p=0.16), and the rise was most apparent among complete responders (p=0.02). Diversity was lower in patients who began nivolumab less than 1 year after ASCT, so these patients were left out of later analyses to avoid confounding by immune reconstitution.

This clone was recorded once. Its specific antigen is unknown. No base quality information exists; no much larger clone differs at one position. CDR3 length: 17 amino acids, cysteine to phenylalanine. CDR3 DNA only is kept here, 51 bases in frame from base 1. Via the germline V gene, CDR1 is MGHRA and CDR2 YSYEKL. Between the V and J ends, shortened by 1 base and 0 bases respectively, the junction contains 16 bases. Genomic DNA was extracted with the Qiagen DNeasy kit from unsorted PBMCs and from negatively selected CD4+ and CD8+ fractions. TCR beta CDR3 regions were subjected to amplification by immunoSEQ multiplex PCR with primers that anneal to V and J segments. A synthetic immune receptor repertoire was used to minimize amplification bias, and remaining bias was computationally removed after sequencing. Concerning the study's data processing: Custom Python scripts were used to quantify repertoire diversity as the Shannon entropy index. The unsorted, CD4+ and CD8+ repertoires were each analyzed separately, with the exception of combined analyses, where CD4+ and CD8+ sequences were merged in silico. A clone was considered expanded if an increase in frequency of at least 2-fold after treatment relative to C1D1 was found, and a pseudocount of 0.5 was applied to clones undetected at baseline. Singleton clones were defined as clones with 0 or 1 copy at C1D1, and non-singleton clones were defined as clones with 2 or more copies. By matching protein sequences in sorted samples from the same patient, clones expanded in unsorted samples were annotated as CD4+, CD8+ or unknown. Diversity changes from C1D1 to C4D1 were tested in paired samples using Wilcoxon tests. Sourced from immuneACCESS, this table was stored by TCRdb with only in-frame sequences that have V and J called. A share of the clones is absent; for the studies checked, an unresolved V gene accounts for under half, and the remainder has no known explanation. V, J and clone size were drawn from that table, and D and trimming were deduced from the DNA. The sample table holds around 70,000 clones, of which about 70% were seen once. The ten largest clones add up to just over 9% of the sample.

The label giving this sample's time point can be read as: cycle 2 day 1 (C2D1) of nivolumab. Every trial patient had relapsed after autologous stem cell transplantation, and cohorts A, B and C differed in prior brentuximab vedotin exposure. The trial cohort was composed of 55 to 65 patients with relapsed/refractory classical Hodgkin lymphoma, for whom complete response, partial response or progressive disease was recorded as best overall response. Trial patients were treated with single-agent nivolumab in the multi-cohort phase II CheckMate 205 trial. An independent review committee assessed best overall response by applying the 2007 International Working Group response criteria. Trial PBMCs were collected immediately before nivolumab initiation (C1D1) and during therapy at cycle 2 day 1 and cycle 4 day 1. Peripheral blood was collected in 8 mL Vacutainer Cell Preparation Tubes, from which PBMCs were isolated by centrifugation and then cryopreserved.

Sequencing was performed on peripheral blood mononuclear cells (PBMCs), taken before the second cycle of nivolumab. The chain is assembled from TRBV4-1 and TRBJ2-7; no D gene can be assigned with confidence. The receptor comes from a human donor with classical Hodgkin lymphoma. The DNA is TGCGCCAGCAGCCAAGTCGGGCAATTCGTTCACTCCTACGAGCAGTACTTC. Its protein reads: CASSQVGQFVHSYEQYF.